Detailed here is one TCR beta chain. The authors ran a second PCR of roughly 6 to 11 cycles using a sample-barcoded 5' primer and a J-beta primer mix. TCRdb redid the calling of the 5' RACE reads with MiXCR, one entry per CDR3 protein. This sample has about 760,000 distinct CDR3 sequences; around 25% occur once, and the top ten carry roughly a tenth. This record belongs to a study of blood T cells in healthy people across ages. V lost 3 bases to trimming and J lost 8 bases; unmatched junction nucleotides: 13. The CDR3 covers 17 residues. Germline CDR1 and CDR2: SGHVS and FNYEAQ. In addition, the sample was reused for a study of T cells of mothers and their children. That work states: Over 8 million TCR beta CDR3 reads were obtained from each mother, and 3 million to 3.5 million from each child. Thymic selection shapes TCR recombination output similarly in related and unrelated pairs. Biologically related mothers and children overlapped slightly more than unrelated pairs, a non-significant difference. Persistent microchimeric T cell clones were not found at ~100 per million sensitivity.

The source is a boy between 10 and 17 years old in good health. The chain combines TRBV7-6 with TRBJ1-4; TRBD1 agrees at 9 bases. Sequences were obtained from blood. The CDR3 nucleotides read TGTGCCAGCAGCTTTCTAGCTAGTGGGACAGGGAAAGAAAAACTGTTTTTT. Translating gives CASSFLASGTGKEKLFF.